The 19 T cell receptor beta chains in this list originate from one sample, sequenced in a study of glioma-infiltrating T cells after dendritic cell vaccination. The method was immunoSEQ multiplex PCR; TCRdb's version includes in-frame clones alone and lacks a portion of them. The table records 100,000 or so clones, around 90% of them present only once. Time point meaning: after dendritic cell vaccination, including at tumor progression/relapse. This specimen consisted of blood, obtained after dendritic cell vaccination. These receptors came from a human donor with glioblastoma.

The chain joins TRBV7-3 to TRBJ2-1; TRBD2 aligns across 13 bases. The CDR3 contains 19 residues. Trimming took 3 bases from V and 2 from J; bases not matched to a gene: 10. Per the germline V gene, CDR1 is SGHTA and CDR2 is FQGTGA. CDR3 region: CASSFLGTSGKPPYNEQFF. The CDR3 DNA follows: TGTGCCAGCAGCTTCCTTGGGACTAGCGGGAAACCACCCTACAATGAGCAGTTCTTC.

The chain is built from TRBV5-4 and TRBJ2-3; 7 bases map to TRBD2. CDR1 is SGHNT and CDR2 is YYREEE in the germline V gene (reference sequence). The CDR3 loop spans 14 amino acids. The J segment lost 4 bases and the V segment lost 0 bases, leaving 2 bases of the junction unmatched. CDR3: CASSLAGRADTQYF. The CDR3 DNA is TGTGCCAGCAGCTTGGCGGGGAGGGCAGATACGCAGTATTTT.

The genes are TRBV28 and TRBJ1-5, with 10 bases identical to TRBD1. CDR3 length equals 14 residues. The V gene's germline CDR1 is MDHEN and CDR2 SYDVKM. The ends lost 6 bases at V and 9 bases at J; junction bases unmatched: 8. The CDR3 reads CASRAGQGRRPQHF. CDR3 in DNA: TGTGCCAGCAGAGCGGGACAGGGGAGGCGGCCCCAGCATTTT.

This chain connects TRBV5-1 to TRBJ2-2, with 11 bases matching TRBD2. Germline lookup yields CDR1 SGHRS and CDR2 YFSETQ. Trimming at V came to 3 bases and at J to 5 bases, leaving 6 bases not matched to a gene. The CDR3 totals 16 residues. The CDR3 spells CASSSLAGVVTGELFF. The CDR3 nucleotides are TGCGCCAGCAGCTCACTAGCGGGGGTGGTTACCGGGGAGCTGTTTTTT. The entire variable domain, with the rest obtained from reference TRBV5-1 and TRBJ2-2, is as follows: KAGVTQTPRYLIKTRGQQVTLSCSPISGHRSVSWYQQTPGQGLQFLFEYFSETQRNKGNFPGRFSGRQFSNSRSEMNVSTLELGDSALYLCASSSLAGVVTGELFFGEGSRLTVL.

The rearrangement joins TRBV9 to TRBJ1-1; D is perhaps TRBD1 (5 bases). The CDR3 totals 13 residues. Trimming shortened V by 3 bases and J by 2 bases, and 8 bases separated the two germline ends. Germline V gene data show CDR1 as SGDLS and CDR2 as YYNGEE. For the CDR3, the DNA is TGTGCCAGCAGCGGGCAGGGTAACACTGAAGCTTTCTTT. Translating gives CASSGQGNTEAFF. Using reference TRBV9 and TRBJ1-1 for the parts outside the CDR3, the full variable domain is DSGVTQTPKHLITATGQRVTLRCSPRSGDLSVYWYQQSLDQGLQFLIQYYNGEERAKGNILERFSAQQFPDLHSELNLSSLELGDSALYFCASSGQGNTEAFFGQGTRLTVV.

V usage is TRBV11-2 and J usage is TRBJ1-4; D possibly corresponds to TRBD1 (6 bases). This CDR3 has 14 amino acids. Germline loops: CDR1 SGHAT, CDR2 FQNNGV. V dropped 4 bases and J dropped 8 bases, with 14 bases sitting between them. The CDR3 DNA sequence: TGTGCCAGCAGCTACCGGGACACAGGGGAAAAACTGTTTTTT. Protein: CASSYRDTGEKLFF.

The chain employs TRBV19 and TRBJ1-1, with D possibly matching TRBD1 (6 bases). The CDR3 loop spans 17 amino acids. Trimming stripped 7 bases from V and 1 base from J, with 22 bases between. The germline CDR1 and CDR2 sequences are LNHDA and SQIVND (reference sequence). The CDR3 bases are TGTGCCAGTACTCCTCCTCGAGGGGGGGAGTGGAACACTGAAGCTTTCTTT. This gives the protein CASTPPRGGEWNTEAFF.

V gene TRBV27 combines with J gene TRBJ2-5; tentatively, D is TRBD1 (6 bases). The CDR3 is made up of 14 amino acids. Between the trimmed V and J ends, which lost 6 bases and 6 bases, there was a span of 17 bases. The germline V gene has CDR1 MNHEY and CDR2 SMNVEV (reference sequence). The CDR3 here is CASRSSGAGQTQYF. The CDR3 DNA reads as TGTGCCAGCAGATCCTCAGGGGCCGGGCAGACCCAGTACTTC.

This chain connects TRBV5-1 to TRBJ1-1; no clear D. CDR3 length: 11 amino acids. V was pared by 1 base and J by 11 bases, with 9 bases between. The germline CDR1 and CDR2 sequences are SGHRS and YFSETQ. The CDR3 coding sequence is TGCGCCAGCAGCTTGAACAATATTGCTTTCTTT. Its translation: CASSLNNIAFF.

The CDR3 region is CASSLLQGGYEQYF. The CDR3 region has the DNA TGTGCCAGCAGCTTACTACAGGGGGGCTACGAGCAGTACTTC. The chain links TRBV11-3 to TRBJ2-7; TRBD1 matches 8 bases. The CDR3 totals 14 residues. The ends lost 2 bases at V and 3 bases at J; junction bases unmatched: 3. Germline V lookup: CDR1 SGHNT, CDR2 YENEEA.

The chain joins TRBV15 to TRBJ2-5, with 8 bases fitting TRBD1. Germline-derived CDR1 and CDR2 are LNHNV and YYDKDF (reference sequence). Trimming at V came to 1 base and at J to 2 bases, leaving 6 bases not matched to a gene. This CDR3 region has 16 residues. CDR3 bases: TGTGCCACCAGCAGAGGGCCCAGGGGGCTACAAGAGACCCAGTACTTC. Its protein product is CATSRGPRGLQETQYF.

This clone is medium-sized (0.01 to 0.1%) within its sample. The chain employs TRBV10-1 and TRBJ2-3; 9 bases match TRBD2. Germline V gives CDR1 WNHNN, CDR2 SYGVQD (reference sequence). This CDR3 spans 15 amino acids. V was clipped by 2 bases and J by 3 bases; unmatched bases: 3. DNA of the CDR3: TGCGCCAGCAGTGAGACTAGCGGGCGGACAGATACGCAGTATTTT. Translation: CASSETSGRTDTQYF.

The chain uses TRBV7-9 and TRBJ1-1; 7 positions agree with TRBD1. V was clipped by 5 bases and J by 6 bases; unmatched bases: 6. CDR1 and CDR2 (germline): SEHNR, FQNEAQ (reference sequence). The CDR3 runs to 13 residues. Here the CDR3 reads CASSAQGFSEAFF. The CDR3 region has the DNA TGTGCCAGCAGCGCACAGGGGTTCTCTGAAGCTTTCTTT. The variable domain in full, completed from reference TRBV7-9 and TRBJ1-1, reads DTGVSQNPRHKITKRGQNVTFRCDPISEHNRLYWYRQTLGQGPEFLTYFQNEAQLEKSRLLSDRFSAERPKGSFSTLEIQRTEQGDSAMYLCASSAQGFSEAFFGQGTRLTVV.

The CDR3 sequence: CASSEAVGQGEKLFF. CDR3 bases: TGTGCCAGCAGTGAAGCGGTGGGACAGGGTGAAAAACTGTTTTTT. This chain joins TRBV6-1 and TRBJ1-4; 9 bases are shared with TRBD1. Per germline, CDR1 MNHNS and CDR2 SASEGT. The CDR3 contains 15 residues. After removal of 0 bases from V and 7 bases from J, the junction contained 3 bases not matched to a gene.

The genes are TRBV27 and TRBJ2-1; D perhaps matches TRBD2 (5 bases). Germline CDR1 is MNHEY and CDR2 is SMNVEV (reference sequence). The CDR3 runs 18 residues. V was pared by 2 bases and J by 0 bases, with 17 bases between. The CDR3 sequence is CASSLKGGDHSSYNEQFF. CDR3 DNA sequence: TGTGCCAGCAGTTTAAAAGGAGGTGACCATAGCTCCTACAATGAGCAGTTCTTC.

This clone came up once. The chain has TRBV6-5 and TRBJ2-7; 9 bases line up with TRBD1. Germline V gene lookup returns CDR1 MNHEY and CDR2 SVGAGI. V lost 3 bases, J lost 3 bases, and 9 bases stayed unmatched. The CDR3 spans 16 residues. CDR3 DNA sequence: TGTGCCAGCAGTTATGGGCTGGGGGACAGGGTCTACGAGCAGTACTTC. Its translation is CASSYGLGDRVYEQYF.

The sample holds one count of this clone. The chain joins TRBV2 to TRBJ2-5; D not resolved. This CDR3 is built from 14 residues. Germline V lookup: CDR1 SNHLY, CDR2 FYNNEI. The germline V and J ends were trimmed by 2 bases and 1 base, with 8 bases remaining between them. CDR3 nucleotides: TGTGCCAGCAGTGAAAATATACTCCAAGAGACCCAGTACTTC. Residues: CASSENILQETQYF.

CDR3: CASRGLGTGIYEQYF. The CDR3 DNA sequence: TGCGCCAGCAGGGGGCTCGGGACAGGGATCTACGAGCAGTACTTC. The rearrangement links TRBV4-1 to TRBJ2-7; TRBD1 agrees at 9 bases. Germline trimming cut 6 bases from V and 3 bases from J; bases unmatched to any gene: 9. The CDR3 is made up of 15 amino acids. Germline V gene data show CDR1 as MGHRA and CDR2 as YSYEKL.

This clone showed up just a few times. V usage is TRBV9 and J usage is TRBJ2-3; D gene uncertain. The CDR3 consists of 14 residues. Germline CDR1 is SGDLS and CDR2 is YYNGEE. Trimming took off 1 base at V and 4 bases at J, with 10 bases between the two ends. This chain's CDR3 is CASSVQAWSDTQYF. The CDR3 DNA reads TGTGCCAGCAGCGTACAAGCATGGTCAGATACGCAGTATTTT. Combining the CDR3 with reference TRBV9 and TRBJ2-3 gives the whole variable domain DSGVTQTPKHLITATGQRVTLRCSPRSGDLSVYWYQQSLDQGLQFLIQYYNGEERAKGNILERFSAQQFPDLHSELNLSSLELGDSALYFCASSVQAWSDTQYFGPGTRLTVL.